The 19 T cell receptor beta chains reported below all come from one sample, sequenced in a study of technical replicates of blood from a handful of donors (dated by TCRdb to 2015 to 2018). Library creation used the immunoSEQ multiplex PCR assay. TCRdb took over this immuneACCESS table, retaining in-frame rearrangements with V and J assigned. Such tables are incomplete; in checked studies, under half of the missing clones stem from an unresolved V gene, and the remainder is unexplained. Here the sample has 60,000 to 65,000 clones; approximately 83% occur a single time. The top ten clonotypes cover 5% to 6.5% of the sample. Sequencing input: PBMCs. Every receptor here comes from a human donor in good health. Some clones in this sample may be carry-over from other donors' samples.

The rearrangement links TRBV25-1 to TRBJ1-2, with 7 bases matching TRBD1. Germline V lookup: CDR1 MGHDK, CDR2 SYGVNS. V was pared by 3 bases and J by 0 bases, with 1 base of the junction left unmatched. The CDR3 is 14 residues long. CDR3 amino acids: CASSEGQTNYGYTF. CDR3 DNA: TGTGCCAGCAGTGAGGGACAGACTAACTATGGCTACACCTTC.

The chain links TRBV30 to TRBJ1-1; D perhaps matches TRBD1 (6 bases). V was cut by 0 bases and J by 4 bases, with 9 bases left in between. Germline V CDR1 and CDR2: GTSNPN, SVGIG (reference sequence). The CDR3 has 13 residues. The CDR3 DNA reads TGTGCCTGGAGTGTACACAGGGCCACTGAAGCTTTCTTT. Translating it yields CAWSVHRATEAFF.

The genes are TRBV7-9 and TRBJ1-1; no clear D gene. Germline-derived CDR1 and CDR2 are SEHNR and FQNEAQ (reference sequence). The length of the CDR3 is 14 residues. With 5 bases removed from V and 1 base from J, the gap between germline ends came to 11 bases. For the CDR3, the DNA is TGTGCCAGCAGCCCCTTTGAGGGGAACACTGAAGCTTTCTTT. This codes for CASSPFEGNTEAFF.

This chain uses TRBV6-5 with TRBJ1-2, with TRBD1 matching over 9 bases. CDR3 length equals 14 residues. In germline, CDR1 is MNHEY, CDR2 SVGAGI. Trimming took 6 bases from V and 7 from J; bases not matched to a gene: 9. CDR3 in amino acids: CASRPQGARVGYTF. The DNA for the CDR3 is TGTGCCAGCAGGCCACAGGGGGCCAGAGTTGGCTACACCTTC.

The rearrangement uses TRBV6-4 and TRBJ2-6, with a weak D call TRBD1 (6 bases). V shed 5 bases and J shed 0 bases, with 11 bases lying between them. The germline CDR1 and CDR2 sequences are MRHNA and SNTAGT. This CDR3 region has 16 residues. CDR3 coding DNA: TGTGCCAGCAGTCTCGGACAGTCCTCTGGGGCCAACGTCCTGACTTTC. Residues: CASSLGQSSGANVLTF.

V usage is TRBV11-1 and J usage is TRBJ2-3; 9 bases fit TRBD1. CDR1 and CDR2 from the germline V gene are SGHAT and FQDESV (reference sequence). J was trimmed by 3 bases and V by 1 base; bases with no gene match: 5. The CDR3 extends over 16 amino acids. The CDR3 DNA reads as TGTGCCAGCAGCTTAGGGGGACAGGGCTCGACAGATACGCAGTATTTT. It specifies CASSLGGQGSTDTQYF.

V gene TRBV13 combines with J gene TRBJ2-2; 8 positions agree with TRBD2. The CDR3 extends over 19 amino acids. The V gene's germline CDR1 is PRHDT and CDR2 FYEKMQ (reference sequence). With V trimmed by 7 bases and J by 0 bases, 16 bases remained unmatched. In DNA form, the CDR3 reads TGTGCCAGCACCTGGACCCCGGGAGCGGGGGCCGCGAACACCGGGGAGCTGTTTTTT. Residues: CASTWTPGAGAANTGELFF.

The chain joins TRBV5-1 to TRBJ2-1; 7 nucleotides line up with TRBD2. Germline V gene data show CDR1 as SGHRS and CDR2 as YFSETQ. The CDR3 is made up of 14 amino acids. V lost 5 bases and J lost 4; bases outside the gene matches: 6. The CDR3 bases are TGCGCCAGCAGTGCCAGCGGGGCTTACAATGAGCAGTTCTTC. This gives the protein CASSASGAYNEQFF.

The rearrangement joins TRBV5-1 to TRBJ2-7; no definite D call. This CDR3 is 14 amino acids long. Germline assignment: CDR1 SGHRS and CDR2 YFSETQ. V lost 0 bases and J lost 2, with 9 bases in between. Written as DNA, the CDR3 is TGCGCCAGCAGCTTGGCTGCGGAGACCTACGAGCAGTACTTC. Translation gives CASSLAAETYEQYF.

The chain recombines TRBV4-2 with TRBJ1-1; TRBD1 is a possible D gene (5 bases). CDR1 is LGHNA and CDR2 is YNFKEQ in the germline V gene. CDR3 length: 17 residues. Trimming took 0 bases from V and 4 from J, leaving 18 bases between them. CDR3: CASSQDGPWGGPTEAFF. DNA for the CDR3: TGTGCCAGCAGCCAAGATGGGCCCTGGGGCGGACCCACTGAAGCTTTCTTT.

J is TRBJ2-1 and V is TRBV2; 8 bases are a match to TRBD2. The CDR3 totals 15 residues. Germline V gives CDR1 SNHLY, CDR2 FYNNEI. J was trimmed by 5 bases and V by 3 bases; bases with no gene match: 6. As DNA, the CDR3 is TGTGCCAGCAGTGAGAGCGGGAGACCTCACAATGAGCAGTTCTTC. It yields the protein CASSESGRPHNEQFF.

The V gene is TRBV29-1, the J gene TRBJ2-7, with D possibly TRBD2 on 5 matching bases. The V gene lost 1 base and the J gene lost 0 bases, with 7 bases spanning the gap. There are 13 residues in the CDR3. Germline assignment: CDR1 SQVTM and CDR2 ANQGSEA. The DNA of the CDR3 is TGCAGCGTTGAAGCCGGGAACTCCTACGAGCAGTACTTC. This gives the protein CSVEAGNSYEQYF.

This clone was recorded once. The chain links TRBV10-3 to TRBJ1-1, with TRBD1 matching 9 bases. The CDR3 covers 14 residues. V gave up 4 bases and J gave up 4 bases; unmatched junction bases: 4. CDR1 is ENHRY, CDR2 SYGVKD, per germline. DNA of the CDR3: TGTGCCATCAGTGTACAGGGGGCAGGCACTGAAGCTTTCTTT. It encodes CAISVQGAGTEAFF.

This chain uses TRBV4-3 with TRBJ2-7, with D perhaps matching TRBD2 (7 bases). Trimming left V 4 bases short and J 3 bases short, with 13 bases between. The germline V gene has CDR1 LGHNA and CDR2 YSLEER. The CDR3 is made up of 14 amino acids. Here the CDR3 reads CASSLSRGGYEQYF. Here the CDR3 DNA reads TGCGCCAGCAGCCTCTCGAGGGGGGGCTACGAGCAGTACTTC.

The chain uses TRBV4-1 and TRBJ2-7, with D possibly being TRBD1 (6 bases). CDR1 and CDR2 from the germline V gene are MGHRA and YSYEKL. This CDR3 has 14 amino acids. Trimming stripped 0 bases from V and 6 bases from J, with 12 bases between. In nucleotides, the CDR3 is TGCGCCAGCAGCCAAGAAATCAGGGGAACCGAGCAGTACTTC. It encodes CASSQEIRGTEQYF.

This chain connects TRBV5-4 to TRBJ2-3; 7 positions agree with TRBD2. The CDR3 runs 16 residues. V gave up 4 bases and J gave up 0 bases; unmatched junction bases: 8. CDR1 and CDR2 from the germline V gene are SGHNT and YYREEE (reference sequence). This CDR3 is CASSNPGRGSTDTQYF. For the CDR3, the DNA is TGTGCCAGCAGCAACCCCGGGCGGGGGAGCACAGATACGCAGTATTTT. Full variable domain (rest looked up from reference TRBV5-4 and TRBJ2-3): ETGVTQSPTHLIKTRGQQVTLRCSSQSGHNTVSWYQQALGQGPQFIFQYYREEENGRGNFPPRFSGLQFPNYSSELNVNALELDDSALYLCASSNPGRGSTDTQYFGPGTRLTVL.

For the CDR3, the DNA is TGTGCCAGCAGCTTTTTCAGCTCTGGGGCCAACGTCCTGACTTTC. It yields the protein CASSFFSSGANVLTF. The rearrangement uses TRBV5-8 and TRBJ2-6; D not resolved. The V end was cut by 2 bases, the J end by 0 bases, with 6 bases between. The CDR3 runs 15 residues. Germline lookup yields CDR1 SGHTS and CDR2 YDEGEE.

This sequence joins TRBV5-4 and TRBJ2-1; 9 bases align to TRBD2. Germline V gives CDR1 SGHNT, CDR2 YYREEE (reference sequence). J lost 5 bases, V lost 0 bases, and 3 bases had no gene match. The CDR3 length is 15 residues. CDR3 DNA: TGTGCCAGCAGCTTGGACCTAGCGGGAAACAATGAGCAGTTCTTC. Amino acids: CASSLDLAGNNEQFF.

The chain employs TRBV29-1 and TRBJ2-7, with a weak D call TRBD1 (5 bases). This CDR3 comprises 12 residues. Germline lookup yields CDR1 SQVTM and CDR2 ANQGSEA. Trimming removed 0 bases from V and 6 bases from J, with 9 bases in between. The CDR3 DNA sequence: TGCAGCGTTGAAGAAATAGGGGCCGAGCAGTACTTC. Amino acids: CSVEEIGAEQYF.